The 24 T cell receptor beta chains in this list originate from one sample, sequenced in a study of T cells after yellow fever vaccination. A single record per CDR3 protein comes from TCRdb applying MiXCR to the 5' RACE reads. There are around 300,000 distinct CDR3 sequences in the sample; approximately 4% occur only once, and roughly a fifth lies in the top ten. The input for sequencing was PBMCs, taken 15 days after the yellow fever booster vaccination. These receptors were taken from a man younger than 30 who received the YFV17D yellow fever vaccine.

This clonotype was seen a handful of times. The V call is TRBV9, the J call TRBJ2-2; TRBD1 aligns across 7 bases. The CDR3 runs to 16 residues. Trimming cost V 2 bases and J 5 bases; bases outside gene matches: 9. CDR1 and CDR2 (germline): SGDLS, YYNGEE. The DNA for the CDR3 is TGTGCCAGCAGCGTCTCGGGAACGGGACAGACCGGGGAGCTGTTTTTT. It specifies CASSVSGTGQTGELFF.

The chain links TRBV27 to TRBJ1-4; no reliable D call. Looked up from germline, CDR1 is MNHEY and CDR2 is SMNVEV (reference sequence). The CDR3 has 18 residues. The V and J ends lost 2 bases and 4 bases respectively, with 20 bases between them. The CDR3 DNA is TGTGCCAGCAGTTTACGCCTCGATCGCAGTTTCTTTAATGAAAAACTGTTTTTT. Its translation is CASSLRLDRSFFNEKLFF.

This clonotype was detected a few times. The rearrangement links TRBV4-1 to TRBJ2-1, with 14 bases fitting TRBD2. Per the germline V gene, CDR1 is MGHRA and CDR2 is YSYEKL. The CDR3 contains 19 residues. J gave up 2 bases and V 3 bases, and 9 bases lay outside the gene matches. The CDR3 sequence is CASSHLGLAGGLPYNEQFF. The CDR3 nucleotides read TGCGCCAGCAGCCACCTAGGACTAGCGGGGGGCCTTCCCTACAATGAGCAGTTCTTC.

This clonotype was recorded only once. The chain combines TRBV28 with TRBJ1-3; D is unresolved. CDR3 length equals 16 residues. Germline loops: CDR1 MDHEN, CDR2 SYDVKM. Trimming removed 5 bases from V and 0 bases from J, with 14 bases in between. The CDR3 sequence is CASSSLGGHSGNTIYF. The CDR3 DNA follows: TGTGCCAGCAGTAGCCTGGGCGGTCACTCTGGAAACACCATATATTTT.

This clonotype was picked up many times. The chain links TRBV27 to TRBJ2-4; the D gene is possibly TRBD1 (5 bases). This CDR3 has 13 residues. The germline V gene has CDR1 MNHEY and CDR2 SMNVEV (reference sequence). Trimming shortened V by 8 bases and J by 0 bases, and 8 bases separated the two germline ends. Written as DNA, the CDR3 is TGTGCCAGCCAGGGATTAGCCAAAAACATTCAGTACTTC. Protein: CASQGLAKNIQYF.

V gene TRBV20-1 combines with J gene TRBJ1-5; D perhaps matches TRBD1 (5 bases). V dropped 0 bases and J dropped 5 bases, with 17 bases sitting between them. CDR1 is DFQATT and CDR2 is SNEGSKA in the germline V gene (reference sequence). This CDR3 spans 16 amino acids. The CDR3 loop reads CSARDLARGGDQPQHF. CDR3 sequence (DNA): TGCAGTGCTAGAGATTTAGCGAGGGGAGGAGATCAGCCCCAGCATTTT.

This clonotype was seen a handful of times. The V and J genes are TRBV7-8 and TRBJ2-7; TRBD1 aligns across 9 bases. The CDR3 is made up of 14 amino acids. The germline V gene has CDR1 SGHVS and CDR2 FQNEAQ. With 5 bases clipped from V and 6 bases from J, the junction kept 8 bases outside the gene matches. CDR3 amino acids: CASSQDTGGFEQYF. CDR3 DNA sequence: TGTGCCAGCAGCCAGGACACAGGGGGCTTCGAGCAGTACTTC.

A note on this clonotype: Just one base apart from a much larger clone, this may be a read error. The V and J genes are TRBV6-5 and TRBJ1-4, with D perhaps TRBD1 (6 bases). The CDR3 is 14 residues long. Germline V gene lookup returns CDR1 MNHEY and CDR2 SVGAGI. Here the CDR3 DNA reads TGTGCCAGCAGTTCCGGGACATTCGGCGAAAAACTGATTTTT. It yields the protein CASSSGTFGEKLIF.

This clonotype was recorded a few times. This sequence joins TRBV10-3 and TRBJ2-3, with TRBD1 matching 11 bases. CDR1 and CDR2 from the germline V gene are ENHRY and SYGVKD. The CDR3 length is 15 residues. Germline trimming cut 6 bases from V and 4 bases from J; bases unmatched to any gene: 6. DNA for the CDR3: TGTGCCATCAGGGGGGGACAGGGGGGCGCAGATACGCAGTATTTT. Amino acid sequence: CAIRGGQGGADTQYF.

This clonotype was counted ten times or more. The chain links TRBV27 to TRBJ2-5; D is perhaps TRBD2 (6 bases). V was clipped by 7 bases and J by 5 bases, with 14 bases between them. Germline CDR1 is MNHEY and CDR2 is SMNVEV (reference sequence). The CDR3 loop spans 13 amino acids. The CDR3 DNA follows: TGTGCCAGCAAAGGCGGCGGGGATGAGACCCAGTACTTC. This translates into CASKGGGDETQYF.

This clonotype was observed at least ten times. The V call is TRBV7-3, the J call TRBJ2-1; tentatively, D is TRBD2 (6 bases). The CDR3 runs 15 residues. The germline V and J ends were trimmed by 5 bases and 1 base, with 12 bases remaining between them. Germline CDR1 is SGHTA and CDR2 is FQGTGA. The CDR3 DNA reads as TGTGCCAGCAGCCTAATTGGAGGGTCCTACAATGAGCAGTTCTTC. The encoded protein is CASSLIGGSYNEQFF.

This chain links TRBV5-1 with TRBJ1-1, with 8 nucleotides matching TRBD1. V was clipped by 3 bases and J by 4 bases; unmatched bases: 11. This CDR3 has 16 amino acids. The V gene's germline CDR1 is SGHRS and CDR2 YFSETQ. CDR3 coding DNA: TGCGCCAGCAGCTCGGATCCAGGGGGCTTGAGCACTGAAGCTTTCTTT. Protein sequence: CASSSDPGGLSTEAFF.

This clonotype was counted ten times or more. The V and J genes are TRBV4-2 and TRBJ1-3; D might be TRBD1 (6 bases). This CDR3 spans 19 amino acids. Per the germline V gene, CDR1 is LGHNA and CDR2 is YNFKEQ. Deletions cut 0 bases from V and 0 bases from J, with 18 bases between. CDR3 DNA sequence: TGTGCCAGCAGCCAAGATACGGCAGCAAGGGGGTTCTCTGGAAACACCATATATTTT. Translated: CASSQDTAARGFSGNTIYF.

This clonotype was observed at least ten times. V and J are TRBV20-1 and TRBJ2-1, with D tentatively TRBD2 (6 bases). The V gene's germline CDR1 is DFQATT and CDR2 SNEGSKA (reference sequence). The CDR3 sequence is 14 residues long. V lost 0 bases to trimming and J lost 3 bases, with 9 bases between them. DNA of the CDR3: TGCAGTGCTAGAGAGCGGGGAGTCTACAATGAGCAGTTCTTC. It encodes CSARERGVYNEQFF.

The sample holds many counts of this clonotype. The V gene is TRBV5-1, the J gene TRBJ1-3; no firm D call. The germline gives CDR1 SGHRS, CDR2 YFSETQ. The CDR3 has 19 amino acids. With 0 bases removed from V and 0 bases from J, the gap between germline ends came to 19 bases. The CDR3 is CASSLGAVGRRPSGNTIYF. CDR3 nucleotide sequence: TGCGCCAGCAGCTTGGGGGCGGTCGGCAGACGTCCCTCTGGAAACACCATATATTTT. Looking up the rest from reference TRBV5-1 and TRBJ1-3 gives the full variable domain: KAGVTQTPRYLIKTRGQQVTLSCSPISGHRSVSWYQQTPGQGLQFLFEYFSETQRNKGNFPGRFSGRQFSNSRSEMNVSTLELGDSALYLCASSLGAVGRRPSGNTIYFGEGSWLTVV.

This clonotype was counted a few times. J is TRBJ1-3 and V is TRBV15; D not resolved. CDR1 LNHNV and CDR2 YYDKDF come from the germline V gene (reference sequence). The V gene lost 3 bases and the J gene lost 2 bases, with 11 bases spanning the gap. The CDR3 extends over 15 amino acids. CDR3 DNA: TGTGCCACCAGCAGTCGCGGGGTCGCTGGAAACACCATATATTTT. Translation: CATSSRGVAGNTIYF. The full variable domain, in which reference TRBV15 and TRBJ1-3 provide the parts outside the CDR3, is DAMVIQNPRYQVTQFGKPVTLSCSQTLNHNVMYWYQQKSSQAPKLLFHYYDKDFNNEADTPDNFQSRRPNTSFCFLDIRSPGLGDTAMYLCATSSRGVAGNTIYFGEGSWLTVV.

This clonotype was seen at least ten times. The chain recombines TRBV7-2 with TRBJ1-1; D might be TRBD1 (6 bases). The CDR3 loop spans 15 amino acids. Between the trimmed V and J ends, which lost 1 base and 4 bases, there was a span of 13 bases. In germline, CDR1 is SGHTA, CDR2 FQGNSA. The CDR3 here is CASSLGQGFRTEAFF. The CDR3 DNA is TGTGCCAGCAGCTTAGGGCAGGGGTTTCGCACTGAAGCTTTCTTT. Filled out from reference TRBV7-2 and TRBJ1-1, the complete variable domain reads GAGVSQSPSNKVTEKGKDVELRCDPISGHTALYWYRQSLGQGLEFLIYFQGNSAPDKSGLPSDRFSAERTGGSVSTLTIQRTQQEDSAVYLCASSLGQGFRTEAFFGQGTRLTVV.

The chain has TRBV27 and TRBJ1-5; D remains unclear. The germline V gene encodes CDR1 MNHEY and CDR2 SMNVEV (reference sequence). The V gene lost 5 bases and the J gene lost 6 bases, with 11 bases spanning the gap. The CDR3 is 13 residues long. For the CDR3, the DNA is TGTGCCAGCAGTCGCAGGTCCAGTCAGCCCCAGCATTTT. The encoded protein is CASSRRSSQPQHF.

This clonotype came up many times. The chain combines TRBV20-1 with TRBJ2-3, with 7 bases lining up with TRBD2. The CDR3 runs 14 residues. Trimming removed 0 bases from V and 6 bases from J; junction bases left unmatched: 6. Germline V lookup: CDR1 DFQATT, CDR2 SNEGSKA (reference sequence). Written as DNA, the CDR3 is TGCAGTGCTAGAGATGGCGGGGGAAGGGATACGCAGTATTTT. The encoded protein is CSARDGGGRDTQYF.

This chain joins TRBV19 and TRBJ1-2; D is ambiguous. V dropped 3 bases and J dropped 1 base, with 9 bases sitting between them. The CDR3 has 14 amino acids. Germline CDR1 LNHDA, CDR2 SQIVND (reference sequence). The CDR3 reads CASSIQEINYGYTF. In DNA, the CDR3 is TGTGCCAGTAGTATTCAGGAAATTAACTATGGCTACACCTTC.

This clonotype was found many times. The CDR3 loop is CASSPSQSYEQYV. As DNA, the CDR3 is TGTGCCAGCTCACCATCGCAATCCTACGAGCAGTACGTC. The rearrangement uses TRBV18 and TRBJ2-7; D call uncertain. Germline V gives CDR1 KGHSH, CDR2 LQKENI. The germline V and J ends were trimmed by 2 bases and 1 base, with 6 bases remaining between them. The CDR3 spans 13 residues.

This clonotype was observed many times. DNA of the CDR3: TGTGCCAGCAGGCCGTGGGGGGGTGTCGAAGAGACCCAGTACTTC. Protein product: CASRPWGGVEETQYF. The chain employs TRBV5-6 and TRBJ2-5; 7 bases agree with TRBD2. The J segment lost 3 bases and the V segment lost 5 bases, leaving 10 bases of the junction unmatched. This CDR3 is 15 amino acids long. CDR1 and CDR2 from the germline V gene are SGHDT and YYEEEE.

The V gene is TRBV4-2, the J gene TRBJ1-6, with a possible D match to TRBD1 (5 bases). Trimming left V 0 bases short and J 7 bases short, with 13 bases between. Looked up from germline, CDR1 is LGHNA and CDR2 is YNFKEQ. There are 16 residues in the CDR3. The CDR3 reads CASSQDVRGTNSPLHF. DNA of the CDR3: TGTGCCAGCAGCCAAGATGTGCGAGGGACGAATTCACCCCTCCACTTT.

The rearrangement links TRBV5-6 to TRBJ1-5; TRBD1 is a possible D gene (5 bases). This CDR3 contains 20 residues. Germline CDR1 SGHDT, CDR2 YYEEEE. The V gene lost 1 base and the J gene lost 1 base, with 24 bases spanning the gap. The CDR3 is CASSLTGAYPPGGSNQPQHF. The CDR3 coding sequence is TGTGCCAGCAGCTTGACGGGAGCATACCCGCCTGGGGGGAGCAATCAGCCCCAGCATTTT.